The source of this T cell receptor beta chain is a study of identical twins. V shed 4 bases and J 0 bases; nucleotides not matched to a gene: 10. The CDR3 length is 17 residues. Germline V gene sequence: CDR1 SGHAT, CDR2 FQNNGV. TCRdb independently ran MiXCR on the 5' RACE reads; one entry per CDR3 protein. Of approximately 500,000 distinct CDR3 sequences in the sample, roughly 15% are singletons; the top ten hold about 0.4%. The same data also contributed to another study, on yellow fever vaccine responses in identical twins.

The chain combines TRBV11-2 with TRBJ2-3; 7 bases are shared with TRBD2. Sequencing was performed on CD4+ T cells sorted from blood. This TCR was sampled from a young woman in good health. The CDR3 sequence is CASSYSSGTTSTDTQYF. The CDR3 DNA reads as TGTGCCAGCAGCTACTCATCCGGGACTACTAGCACAGATACGCAGTATTTT.